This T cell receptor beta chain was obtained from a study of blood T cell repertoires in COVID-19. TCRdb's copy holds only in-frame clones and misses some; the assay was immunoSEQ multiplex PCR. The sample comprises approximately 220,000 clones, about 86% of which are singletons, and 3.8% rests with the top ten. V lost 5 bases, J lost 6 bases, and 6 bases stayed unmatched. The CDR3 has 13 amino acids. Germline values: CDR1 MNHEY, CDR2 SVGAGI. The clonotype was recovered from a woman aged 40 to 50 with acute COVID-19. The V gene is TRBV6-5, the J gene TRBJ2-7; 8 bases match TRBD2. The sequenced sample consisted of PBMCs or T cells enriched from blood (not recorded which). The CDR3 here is CASSPRGGAEQYF. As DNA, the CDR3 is TGTGCCAGCAGTCCCCGGGGGGGTGCCGAGCAGTACTTC.